The TCR beta chain described here comes from a study of T-cell memory formation after mild COVID-19 (dated by TCRdb to the early 2020s). Background for the entire study: Most TCR sequence clusters were specific to one of the two donors. Longitudinal TCRalpha and TCRbeta repertoire sequencing tracked T-cell clones expanding and contracting after mild COVID-19 in two donors. Two young, previously healthy adult volunteers, one female and one male, were included in the cohort. Summary of the overall study and its limitations: SARS-CoV-2 specificity of the second-wave clones peaking on day 37 was not confirmed. Some responding clones were detected in pre-infection memory, suggesting pre-existing cross-reactive memory T cells joined the SARS-CoV-2 response. Contracting CD4+ clones were found mainly in CM and EM memory subsets, while CD8+ clones were enriched in EMRA. The study included only a couple of mild cases, and larger cohorts that include severe cases with pre-infection samples were judged to be necessary. Clones contracting from day 15 to 85 had balanced CD4/CD8 phenotypes, while a second wave expanding from day 15 to 37 was biased towards CD4+.

Ficoll-Paque density gradient centrifugation was the method used to isolate PBMCs. Note on this clonotype: Its antigen has not been determined. No quality values exist for individual bases; no much larger clone is one base distant.

The CDR3 starts with the cysteine, ends with the phenylalanine, and has 17 residues. The CDR3 DNA has 51 bases and is translated from base 1. Per the germline V gene, KGHDR is the CDR1 and SFDVKD is the CDR2. V gives up 0 bases and J gives up 0 bases, and the segment between their germline ends measures 11 bases. The sequencing machine was an Illumina NovaSeq 6000. TCRalpha and TCRbeta cDNA libraries were constructed by 5'RACE with constant-segment primers, with sample barcodes and unique molecular identifiers being introduced. Trizol reagent was used to extract RNA from every sample. Libraries were amplified in two PCR steps, with a second sample barcode and Illumina TruSeq adapters added in the second step. Libraries were sequenced on an Illumina NovaSeq with 2 x 150 bp paired-end reads. In the paper's pipeline: With migec v1.2.7, reads were demultiplexed and then collapsed into UMI-guided consensus sequences. Using mixcr v2.1.11, UMI consensuses were aligned to TRA and TRB V and J templates and then assembled into clonotypes. Expanded or contracted clonotypes were those called significant by both edgeR and NoisET, with noise models trained on biological replicates. For edgeR calls, the cutoffs were a false discovery rate-adjusted p below 0.01 and a log2 fold-change threshold of 1. As an exploratory analysis of dynamics, max-normalized trajectories of the 1000 most abundant clonotypes were examined with PCA combined with hierarchical clustering. Separately sequenced CD4+ and CD8+ repertoires were used to assign the CD4 or CD8 phenotype of responding clones. The public reads were reprocessed in TCRdb via fastp at Q25 and MiXCR, keeping in-frame beta chains. Rows matching on CDR3 protein sequence are summarized as one entry with the most common DNA and genes. These V and J calls originate from TCRdb's pipeline instead of the authors' own analysis. Recorded for this sample are some 410,000 distinct CDR3 sequences; 20% to 25% of them occurred a single time. The ten largest clones add up to over 10% of the sample.

The sequenced sample consisted of PBMCs or a T cell subset sorted from them (not recorded which). The receptor was isolated from an adult woman who had mild COVID-19 (a few samples of this study predate the infection). The sample titles of this study are shuffled in the database, so cell type and time point are left out; the donor was told from shared clones. The sequence is built from TRBV24-1 and TRBJ2-1, with the D gene possibly TRBD1 or TRBD2, each one fitting 5 bases. Read as DNA, the sequence is TGTGCCACCAGTGATTTGAACGGGGCCAGCTCCTACAATGAGCAGTTCTTC. This gives the protein CATSDLNGASSYNEQFF.